Following are 30 T cell receptor beta chains from one sample sequenced in a study of identical twins. From the 5' RACE reads, TCRdb called clonotypes with MiXCR, one entry per CDR3 protein. The repertoire holds a few hundred thousand distinct CDR3 sequences, with over 12% as singletons. These data were also filed under a second study, of yellow fever vaccine responses in identical twins.

Material: CD4+ T cells sorted from blood. Every receptor here comes from a woman between 18 and 30 years old in good health.

There are many counts of this clonotype. V usage is TRBV5-1 and J usage is TRBJ2-3, with no clear D. Germline V lookup: CDR1 SGHRS, CDR2 YFSETQ. The germline V and J ends were trimmed by 4 bases and 0 bases, with 15 bases remaining between them. This CDR3 comprises 16 residues. CDR3 sequence reads: CASSPTAGPSTDTQYF. The CDR3 DNA is TGCGCCAGCAGCCCTACCGCTGGCCCCAGCACAGATACGCAGTATTTT. The full variable domain, completed using reference TRBV5-1 and TRBJ2-3, is KAGVTQTPRYLIKTRGQQVTLSCSPISGHRSVSWYQQTPGQGLQFLFEYFSETQRNKGNFPGRFSGRQFSNSRSEMNVSTLELGDSALYLCASSPTAGPSTDTQYFGPGTRLTVL.

This clonotype was seen at least ten times. The gene calls are TRBV7-9 and TRBJ1-5, with D unclear. The germline gives CDR1 SEHNR, CDR2 FQNEAQ (reference sequence). This CDR3 spans 14 amino acids. The ends were cut back, 3 bases at V and 0 bases at J, with 6 bases in the middle. The CDR3 spells CASSFAGSNQPQHF. The CDR3, as DNA: TGTGCCAGCAGCTTCGCCGGTAGCAATCAGCCCCAGCATTTT.

This clonotype was counted only a few times. V and J are TRBV5-1 and TRBJ2-7, with TRBD1 matching 7 bases. This CDR3 is built from 12 residues. Trimming took 2 bases from V and 6 from J; bases not matched to a gene: 2. The germline V gene has CDR1 SGHRS and CDR2 YFSETQ. CDR3 nucleotides: TGCGCCAGCAGCTTAGGGGGCTCCGAGCAGTACTTC. Protein product: CASSLGGSEQYF.

The rearrangement uses TRBV10-3 and TRBJ2-1; the D gene is possibly TRBD2 (6 bases). The CDR3 covers 16 residues. The germline V gene has CDR1 ENHRY and CDR2 SYGVKD. V was trimmed by 4 bases and J by 7 bases, leaving 20 bases between them. CDR3 protein: CAISVGGSGLRNEQFF. The DNA for the CDR3 is TGTGCCATCAGTGTGGGGGGATCGGGTTTGCGGAATGAGCAGTTCTTC.

The V call is TRBV5-4, the J call TRBJ2-7; D gene ambiguous. CDR1 is SGHNT and CDR2 is YYREEE in the germline V gene (reference sequence). The CDR3 spans 14 residues. Trimming removed 4 bases at V and 2 bases at J, with 13 bases between. In DNA, the CDR3 is TGTGCCAGCAGCCTACTAACAGAGACCTACGAGCAGTACTTC. Amino acid sequence: CASSLLTETYEQYF.

There are a few counts of this clonotype. V gene TRBV7-2 combines with J gene TRBJ2-1; D uncertain. V dropped 5 bases and J dropped 6 bases, with 17 bases sitting between them. CDR1 SGHTA and CDR2 FQGNSA come from the germline V gene. The CDR3 runs to 15 residues. The CDR3 is CASSPSSQYGNEQFF. CDR3 DNA: TGTGCCAGCAGCCCGTCCTCCCAATATGGCAATGAGCAGTTCTTC.

This clonotype was seen a handful of times. This chain links TRBV7-7 with TRBJ2-2, with D unresolved. The CDR3 length is 15 residues. V was shortened by 5 bases and J by 4 bases, with 14 bases between the two germline ends. Germline values: CDR1 SSHAT, CDR2 FNYEAQ (reference sequence). DNA of the CDR3: TGTGCCAGCAGCGCAAGGGAAATCGGCACCGGGGAGCTGTTTTTT. Its protein product is CASSAREIGTGELFF.

This clonotype was detected only a few times. This sequence joins TRBV20-1 and TRBJ1-4, with D tentatively TRBD1 (6 bases). The CDR3 is made up of 13 amino acids. V lost 4 bases and J 8 bases, leaving 14 bases between the germline ends. Germline lookup yields CDR1 DFQATT and CDR2 SNEGSKA (reference sequence). CDR3: CSAKGGAGEKLFF. Here the CDR3 DNA reads TGCAGTGCTAAAGGGGGGGCAGGAGAAAAACTGTTTTTT.

This clonotype occurred a few times. V and J are TRBV5-1 and TRBJ2-2; 12 bases agree with TRBD2. Germline assignment: CDR1 SGHRS and CDR2 YFSETQ. The V segment lost 1 base and the J segment 5 bases; nucleotides outside the gene matches: 6. This CDR3 region has 17 residues. CDR3 DNA: TGCGCCAGCAGCTTGAGACCCGGGACTAGCGGGACCGGGGAGCTGTTTTTT. Encoded protein: CASSLRPGTSGTGELFF. Based on the CDR3 plus reference TRBV5-1 and TRBJ2-2, the full variable domain is KAGVTQTPRYLIKTRGQQVTLSCSPISGHRSVSWYQQTPGQGLQFLFEYFSETQRNKGNFPGRFSGRQFSNSRSEMNVSTLELGDSALYLCASSLRPGTSGTGELFFGEGSRLTVL.

This chain uses TRBV14 with TRBJ2-1; TRBD2 aligns across 10 bases. The CDR3 extends over 16 amino acids. CDR1 and CDR2 (germline): SGHDN, FVKESK. J was trimmed by 9 bases and V by 1 base; bases with no gene match: 9. The chain's CDR3 is CASSQGVAGGSSEQFF. The CDR3 nucleotides are TGTGCCAGCAGCCAAGGGGTAGCGGGAGGATCGAGTGAGCAGTTCTTC.

The rearrangement uses TRBV20-1 and TRBJ2-7; 15 nucleotides line up with TRBD2. V gave up 3 bases and J gave up 0 bases; unmatched junction bases: 15. The V gene's germline CDR1 is DFQATT and CDR2 SNEGSKA (reference sequence). The CDR3 loop spans 20 amino acids. CDR3 region: CSASPSGGLAGGQSSYEQYF. The DNA of the CDR3 is TGCAGTGCTAGTCCTTCCGGGGGACTAGCGGGAGGCCAGAGCTCCTACGAGCAGTACTTC.

This clonotype was seen a few times. The chain is built from TRBV18 and TRBJ2-5, with 9 positions matching TRBD1. The V gene's germline CDR1 is KGHSH and CDR2 LQKENI. J lost 5 bases, V lost 6 bases, and 7 bases had no gene match. The CDR3 runs to 14 residues. The CDR3 reads CASSPDRGRETQYF. The CDR3 region has the DNA TGTGCCAGCTCTCCGGACAGGGGAAGGGAGACCCAGTACTTC.

The rearrangement joins TRBV6-1 to TRBJ2-7; 9 bases match TRBD1. V lost 5 bases to trimming and J lost 2 bases; unmatched junction nucleotides: 7. The germline gives CDR1 MNHNS, CDR2 SASEGT. The CDR3 consists of 15 residues. CDR3 region: CASSKTGTGTYEQYF. The CDR3 bases are TGTGCCAGCAGTAAAACCGGGACAGGGACCTACGAGCAGTACTTC.

The chain recombines TRBV19 with TRBJ2-1; D remains unclear. Germline V lookup: CDR1 LNHDA, CDR2 SQIVND (reference sequence). V gave up 5 bases and J gave up 5 bases, with 10 bases separating them. The CDR3 is 13 residues long. For the CDR3, the DNA is TGTGCCAGTAGTTCGGCCCTAAACAATGAGCAGTTCTTC. Its translation: CASSSALNNEQFF.

There are a few counts of this clonotype. V and J are TRBV9 and TRBJ2-2; no clear D. The V end was cut by 0 bases, the J end by 3 bases, with 18 bases between. The CDR3 loop spans 18 amino acids. The V gene's germline CDR1 is SGDLS and CDR2 YYNGEE. CDR3 bases: TGTGCCAGCAGCGTAGGTTTAGGAGTTGGTTCTTACACCGGGGAGCTGTTTTTT. The encoded protein is CASSVGLGVGSYTGELFF. The entire variable domain, with the rest obtained from reference TRBV9 and TRBJ2-2, is as follows: DSGVTQTPKHLITATGQRVTLRCSPRSGDLSVYWYQQSLDQGLQFLIQYYNGEERAKGNILERFSAQQFPDLHSELNLSSLELGDSALYFCASSVGLGVGSYTGELFFGEGSRLTVL.

The genes are TRBV28 and TRBJ2-2; tentatively, D is TRBD1 (6 bases). V gave up 3 bases and J gave up 5 bases, with 16 bases separating them. Germline lookup yields CDR1 MDHEN and CDR2 SYDVKM. The CDR3 has 16 amino acids. Here the CDR3 reads CASSLGYRVRTGELFF. The CDR3, as DNA: TGTGCCAGCAGTTTGGGTTACAGGGTTCGGACCGGGGAGCTGTTTTTT. The full variable domain, completed using reference TRBV28 and TRBJ2-2, is DVKVTQSSRYLVKRTGEKVFLECVQDMDHENMFWYRQDPGLGLRLIYFSYDVKMKEKGDIPEGYSVSREKKERFSLILESASTNQTSMYLCASSLGYRVRTGELFFGEGSRLTVL.

This clonotype was counted between two and nine times. This sequence joins TRBV7-8 and TRBJ2-7; D is perhaps TRBD1 (6 bases). Per germline, CDR1 SGHVS and CDR2 FQNEAQ. The germline V and J ends were trimmed by 1 base and 5 bases, with 12 bases remaining between them. There are 14 residues in the CDR3. The CDR3 loop is CASSLVWGPHEQYF. For the CDR3, the DNA is TGTGCCAGCAGCTTAGTCTGGGGGCCCCACGAGCAGTACTTC.

The sample holds a few counts of this clonotype. The chain's CDR3 is CSATPQSAGNTIYF. CDR3 in DNA: TGCAGTGCTACGCCACAGAGCGCTGGAAACACCATATATTTT. The rearrangement links TRBV20-1 to TRBJ1-3; D call uncertain. Germline CDR1 DFQATT, CDR2 SNEGSKA (reference sequence). The CDR3 spans 14 residues. Trimming shortened V by 4 bases and J by 2 bases, and 12 bases separated the two germline ends.

The chain joins TRBV12-3 or TRBV12-4 to TRBJ2-3, with 7 bases lining up with TRBD2. The CDR3 has 15 amino acids. Trimming cost V 6 bases and J 2 bases; bases outside gene matches: 8. The CDR3 protein is CASSGLLANTDTQYF. The CDR3 DNA follows: TGTGCCAGCAGCGGACTACTAGCGAACACAGATACGCAGTATTTT.

This clonotype has ten or more counts. The chain combines TRBV20-1 with TRBJ1-1; no definite D call. Deletions cut 1 base from V and 0 bases from J, with 3 bases between. The length of the CDR3 is 12 residues. CDR1 is DFQATT and CDR2 is SNEGSKA in the germline V gene (reference sequence). CDR3 in amino acids: CSARVLNTEAFF. CDR3 DNA: TGCAGTGCTAGAGTTTTGAACACTGAAGCTTTCTTT.

The sample holds a few counts of this clonotype. The gene calls are TRBV5-1 and TRBJ2-1, with D perhaps matching TRBD1 (5 bases). Trimming shortened V by 0 bases and J by 3 bases, and 10 bases separated the two germline ends. Germline-derived CDR1 and CDR2 are SGHRS and YFSETQ. The length of the CDR3 is 15 residues. The CDR3 reads CASSLALQDYNEQFF. CDR3 in DNA: TGCGCCAGCAGCTTGGCCCTACAGGACTACAATGAGCAGTTCTTC.

CDR3 protein: CATSTSTGGGGAEQFF. The CDR3, as DNA: TGTGCCACCAGCACCAGTACAGGGGGCGGTGGGGCTGAGCAGTTCTTC. The chain joins TRBV15 to TRBJ2-1; 9 nucleotides align to TRBD1. The CDR3 extends over 16 amino acids. The junction had 13 bases not matched to a gene; V was cut back by 4 bases and J by 9 bases. Looked up from germline, CDR1 is LNHNV and CDR2 is YYDKDF (reference sequence).

The chain recombines TRBV5-5 with TRBJ2-1; D unresolved. CDR1 is SGHKS and CDR2 is YYEKEE in the germline V gene (reference sequence). The V end was cut by 4 bases, the J end by 6 bases, with 11 bases between. The CDR3 has 13 residues. CDR3 coding DNA: TGTGCCAGCAGCACCGGGCACAGCAATGAGCAGTTCTTC. Translation: CASSTGHSNEQFF.

This clonotype showed up many times. V gene TRBV7-9 combines with J gene TRBJ2-2; 7 positions match TRBD1. Germline CDR1 SEHNR, CDR2 FQNEAQ (reference sequence). This CDR3 contains 14 residues. The V segment lost 5 bases and the J segment 6 bases; nucleotides outside the gene matches: 6. CDR3 sequence (DNA): TGTGCCAGCAGCATCCGACAGGGAGCCGGGGAGCTGTTTTTT. It translates to CASSIRQGAGELFF.

J is TRBJ2-2 and V is TRBV5-1; D is ambiguous. The V and J ends lost 2 bases and 2 bases respectively, with 10 bases between them. This CDR3 region has 15 residues. Germline values: CDR1 SGHRS, CDR2 YFSETQ. The CDR3: CASSFRTSNTGELFF. The CDR3 bases are TGCGCCAGCAGCTTCCGGACCAGTAACACCGGGGAGCTGTTTTTT.

The chain employs TRBV20-1 and TRBJ1-1; possibly TRBD1 for D (5 bases). Germline loops: CDR1 DFQATT, CDR2 SNEGSKA (reference sequence). Trimming took 6 bases from V and 4 from J, leaving 18 bases between them. The CDR3 contains 14 residues. CDR3 sequence reads: CSAERGGLITEAFF. The CDR3, as DNA: TGCAGTGCCGAGCGGGGGGGGTTAATCACTGAAGCTTTCTTT.

This clonotype was observed a few times. The chain is built from TRBV15 and TRBJ2-5; TRBD1 aligns across 8 bases. The trim removed 8 bases at V and 2 bases at J, leaving 4 bases unmatched. Looked up from germline, CDR1 is LNHNV and CDR2 is YYDKDF (reference sequence). The CDR3 runs to 13 residues. DNA for the CDR3: TGTGCCACCTTTGACAGGGGTCAAGAGACCCAGTACTTC. Translation: CATFDRGQETQYF.

The chain recombines TRBV5-4 with TRBJ1-2, with 7 bases aligning to TRBD1. CDR3 size: 17 residues. The junction had 19 bases not matched to a gene; V was cut back by 3 bases and J by 8 bases. CDR1 is SGHNT and CDR2 is YYREEE in the germline V gene (reference sequence). The CDR3 protein is CASSSGTEAVPSGGYTF. CDR3 DNA sequence: TGTGCCAGCAGCTCCGGGACAGAAGCGGTCCCTAGTGGGGGCTACACCTTC.

V and J are TRBV20-1 and TRBJ2-5; 8 bases fit TRBD1. The V gene's germline CDR1 is DFQATT and CDR2 SNEGSKA (reference sequence). V lost 3 bases, J lost 5 bases, and 5 bases stayed unmatched. The CDR3 loop spans 13 amino acids. The CDR3 spells CSARGTGGETQYF. Here the CDR3 DNA reads TGCAGTGCTAGGGGGACAGGCGGGGAGACCCAGTACTTC.

This clonotype was seen a few times. One junction end does not reproduce the germline sequence, and a read error may be involved. The chain carries TRBV7-2 and TRBJ2-1, with 10 nucleotides matching TRBD2. Germline CDR1 reads SGHTA; CDR2 reads FQGNSA. CDR3 length: 15 residues. CDR3 residues: CASSLAGAWYNEQFF. In DNA form, the CDR3 reads TGTGCCAGCAGCCTAGCGGGAGCTTGGTACAATGAGCAGTTCTTC.